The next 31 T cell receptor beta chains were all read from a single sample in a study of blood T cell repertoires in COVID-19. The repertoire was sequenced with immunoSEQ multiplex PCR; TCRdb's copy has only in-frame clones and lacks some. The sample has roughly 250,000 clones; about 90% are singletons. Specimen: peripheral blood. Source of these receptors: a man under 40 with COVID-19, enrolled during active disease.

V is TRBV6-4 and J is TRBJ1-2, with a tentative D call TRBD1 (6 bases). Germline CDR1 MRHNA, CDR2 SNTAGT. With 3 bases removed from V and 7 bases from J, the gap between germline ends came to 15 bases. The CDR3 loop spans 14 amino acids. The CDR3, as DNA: TGTGCCAGCAGTGAGACAGGTGCTCTTGGTGGCTACACCTTC. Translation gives CASSETGALGGYTF.

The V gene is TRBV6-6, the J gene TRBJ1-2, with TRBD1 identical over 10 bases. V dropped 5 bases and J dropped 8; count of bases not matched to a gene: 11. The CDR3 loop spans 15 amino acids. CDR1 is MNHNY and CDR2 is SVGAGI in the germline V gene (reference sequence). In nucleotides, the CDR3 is TGTGCCAGCAGTCCGACAGGGGGCGCTTTGGTAGGCTACACCTTC. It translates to CASSPTGGALVGYTF.

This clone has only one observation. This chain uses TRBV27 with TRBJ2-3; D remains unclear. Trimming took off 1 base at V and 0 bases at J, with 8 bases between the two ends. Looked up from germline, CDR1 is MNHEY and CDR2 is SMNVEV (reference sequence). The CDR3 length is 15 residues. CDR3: CASSLYGASTDTQYF. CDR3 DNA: TGTGCCAGCAGTTTATACGGAGCCAGCACAGATACGCAGTATTTT.

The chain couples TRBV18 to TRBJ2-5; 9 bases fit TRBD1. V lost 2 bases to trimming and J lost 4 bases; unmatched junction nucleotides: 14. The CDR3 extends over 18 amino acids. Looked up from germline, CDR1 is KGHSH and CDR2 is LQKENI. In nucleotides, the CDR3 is TGTGCCAGCTCACCAATTATATTGGGACAGGGAATTTCAGAGACCCAGTACTTC. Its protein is CASSPIILGQGISETQYF.

CDR3 sequence reads: CASSDGTSGNNEQFF. The DNA for the CDR3 is TGTGCCAGCAGTGACGGGACTAGCGGCAACAATGAGCAGTTCTTC. The chain has TRBV6-4 and TRBJ2-1, with 11 bases that match TRBD2. The CDR3 is 15 residues long. The V gene end was trimmed by 2 bases and the J gene end by 5 bases; junction bases not matched to a gene: 2. CDR1 and CDR2 from the germline V gene are MRHNA and SNTAGT.

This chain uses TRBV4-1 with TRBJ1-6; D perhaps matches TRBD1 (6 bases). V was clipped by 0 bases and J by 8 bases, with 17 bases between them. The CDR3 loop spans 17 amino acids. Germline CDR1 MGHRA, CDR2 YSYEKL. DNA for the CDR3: TGCGCCAGCAGCCAAGAGACTTCCGGGCAGGGGTATTCACCCCTCCACTTT. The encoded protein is CASSQETSGQGYSPLHF.

The CDR3, as DNA: TGTGCCTGGATTCGCAGACAGGCGTCTGGCTACACCTTC. Translation gives CAWIRRQASGYTF. The chain joins TRBV30 to TRBJ1-2; tentatively, D is TRBD1 (6 bases). The CDR3 consists of 13 residues. CDR1 is GTSNPN, CDR2 SVGIG, per germline (reference sequence). Trimming removed 4 bases from V and 7 bases from J, with 16 bases in between.

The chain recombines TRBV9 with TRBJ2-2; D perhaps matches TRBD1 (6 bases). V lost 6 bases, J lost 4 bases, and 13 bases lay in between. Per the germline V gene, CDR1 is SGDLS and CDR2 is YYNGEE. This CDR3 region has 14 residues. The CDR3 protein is CASTAAGATGELFF. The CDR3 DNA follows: TGTGCCAGCACCGCCGCAGGGGCCACCGGGGAGCTGTTTTTT.

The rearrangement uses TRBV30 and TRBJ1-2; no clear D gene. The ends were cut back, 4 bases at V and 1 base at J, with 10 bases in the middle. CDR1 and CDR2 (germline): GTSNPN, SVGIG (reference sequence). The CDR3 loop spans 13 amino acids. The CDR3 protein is CAWTLTFNYGYTF. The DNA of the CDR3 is TGTGCCTGGACCCTGACATTTAACTATGGCTACACCTTC.

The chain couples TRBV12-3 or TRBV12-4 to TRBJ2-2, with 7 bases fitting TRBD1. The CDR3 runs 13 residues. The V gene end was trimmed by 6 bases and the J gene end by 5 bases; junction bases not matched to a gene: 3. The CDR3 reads CASSLQGTGELFF. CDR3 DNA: TGTGCCAGCAGCCTACAGGGGACCGGGGAGCTGTTTTTT.

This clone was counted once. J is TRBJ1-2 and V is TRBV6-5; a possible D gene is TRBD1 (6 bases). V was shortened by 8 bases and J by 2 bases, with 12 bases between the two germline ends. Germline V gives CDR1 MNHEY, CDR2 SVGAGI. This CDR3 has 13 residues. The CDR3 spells CASSHRANYGYTF. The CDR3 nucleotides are TGTGCCAGCTCGCACAGGGCGAACTATGGCTACACCTTC.

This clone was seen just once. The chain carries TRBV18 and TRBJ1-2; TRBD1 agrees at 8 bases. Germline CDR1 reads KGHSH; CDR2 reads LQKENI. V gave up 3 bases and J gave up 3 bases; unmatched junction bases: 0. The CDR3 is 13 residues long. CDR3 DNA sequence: TGTGCCAGCTCACCGGGACAGGACTATGGCTACACCTTC. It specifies CASSPGQDYGYTF.

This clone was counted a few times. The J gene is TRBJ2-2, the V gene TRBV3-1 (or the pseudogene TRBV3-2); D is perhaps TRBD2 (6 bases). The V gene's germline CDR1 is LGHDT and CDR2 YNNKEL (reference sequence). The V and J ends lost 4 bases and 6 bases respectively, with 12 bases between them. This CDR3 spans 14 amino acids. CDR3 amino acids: CASSPIGGPGELFF. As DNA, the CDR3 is TGTGCCAGCAGCCCGATCGGGGGTCCCGGGGAGCTGTTTTTT.

The DNA of the CDR3 is TGTGCCAGCTCACCGGGGATGGGACAGTACAATGAGCAGTTCTTC. Encoded protein: CASSPGMGQYNEQFF. The chain carries TRBV18 and TRBJ2-1; TRBD1 matches 7 bases. With V trimmed by 3 bases and J by 4 bases, 6 bases remained unmatched. The CDR3 is made up of 15 amino acids. Germline-derived CDR1 and CDR2 are KGHSH and LQKENI.

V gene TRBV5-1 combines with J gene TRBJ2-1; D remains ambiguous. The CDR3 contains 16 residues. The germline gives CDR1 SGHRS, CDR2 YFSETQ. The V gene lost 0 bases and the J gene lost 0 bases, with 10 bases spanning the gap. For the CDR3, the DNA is TGCGCCAGCAGCTTGGGGTCAGGTGTCTCCTACAATGAGCAGTTCTTC. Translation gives CASSLGSGVSYNEQFF.

CDR3 DNA: TGTGCCAGCAGCTTAGATATGTCTAGCGGGGTCTCGTCGTATTTT. This gives the protein CASSLDMSSGVSSYF. This chain joins TRBV7-2 and TRBJ2-3, with 9 bases lining up with TRBD2. Germline V gene lookup returns CDR1 SGHTA and CDR2 FQGNSA. Trimming took 1 base from V and 14 from J; bases not matched to a gene: 13. The CDR3 covers 15 residues.

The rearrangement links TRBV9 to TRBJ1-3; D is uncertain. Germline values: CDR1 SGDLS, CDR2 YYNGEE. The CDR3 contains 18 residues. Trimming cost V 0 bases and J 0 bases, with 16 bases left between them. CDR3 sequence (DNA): TGTGCCAGCAGCGTAGGAGGAAGGCGAATACTCTCTGGAAACACCATATATTTT. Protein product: CASSVGGRRILSGNTIYF.

CDR3 residues: CASSATSGASSYNEQFF. The CDR3 DNA is TGTGCCAGCAGCGCAACTAGCGGGGCTAGCTCCTACAATGAGCAGTTCTTC. This chain connects TRBV11-2 to TRBJ2-1, with TRBD2 matching 10 bases. Losses at the gene ends were 5 bases for V and 0 bases for J; bases not matched to a gene: 7. The CDR3 is made up of 17 amino acids. Germline V gene sequence: CDR1 SGHAT, CDR2 FQNNGV.

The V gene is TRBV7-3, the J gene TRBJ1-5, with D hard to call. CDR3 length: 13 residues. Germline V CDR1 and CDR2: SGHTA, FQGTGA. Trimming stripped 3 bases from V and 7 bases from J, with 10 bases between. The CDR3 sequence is CASSLGSGQPQHF. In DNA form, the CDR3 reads TGTGCCAGCAGCTTGGGCTCTGGGCAGCCCCAGCATTTT.

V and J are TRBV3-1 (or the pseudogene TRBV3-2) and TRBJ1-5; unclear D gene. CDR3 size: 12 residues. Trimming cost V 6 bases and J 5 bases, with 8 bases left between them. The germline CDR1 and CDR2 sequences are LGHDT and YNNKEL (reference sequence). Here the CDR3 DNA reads TGTGCCAGCAGTCGAGGTCATCAGCCCCAGCATTTT. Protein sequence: CASSRGHQPQHF.

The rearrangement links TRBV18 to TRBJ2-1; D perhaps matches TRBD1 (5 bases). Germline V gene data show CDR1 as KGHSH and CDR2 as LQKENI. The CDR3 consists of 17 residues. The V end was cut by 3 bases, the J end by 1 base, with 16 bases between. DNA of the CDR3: TGTGCCAGCTCACCCTCAGGACACAGTTATTCCTACAATGAGCAGTTCTTC. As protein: CASSPSGHSYSYNEQFF.

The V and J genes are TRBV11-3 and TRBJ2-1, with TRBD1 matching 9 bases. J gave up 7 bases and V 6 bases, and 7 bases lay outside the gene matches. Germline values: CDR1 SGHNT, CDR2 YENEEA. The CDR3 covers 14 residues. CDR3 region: CASSFGQGRNEQFF. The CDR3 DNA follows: TGTGCCAGCAGTTTTGGACAGGGGCGGAATGAGCAGTTCTTC.

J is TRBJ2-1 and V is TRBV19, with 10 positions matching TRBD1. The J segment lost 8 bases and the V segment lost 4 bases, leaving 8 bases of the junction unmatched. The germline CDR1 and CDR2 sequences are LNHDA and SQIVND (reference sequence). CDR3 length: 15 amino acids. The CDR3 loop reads CASSTQGTGDHEQFF. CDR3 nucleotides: TGTGCCAGTAGTACGCAGGGGACAGGGGATCATGAGCAGTTCTTC.

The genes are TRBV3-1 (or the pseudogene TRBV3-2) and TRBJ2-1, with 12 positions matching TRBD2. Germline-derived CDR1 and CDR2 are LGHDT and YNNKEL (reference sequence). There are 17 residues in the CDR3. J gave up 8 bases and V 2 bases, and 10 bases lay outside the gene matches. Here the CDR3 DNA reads TGTGCCAGCAGCCAAAGGCTAGCGGGGGGGCGGTTGGATGAGCAGTTCTTC. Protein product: CASSQRLAGGRLDEQFF.

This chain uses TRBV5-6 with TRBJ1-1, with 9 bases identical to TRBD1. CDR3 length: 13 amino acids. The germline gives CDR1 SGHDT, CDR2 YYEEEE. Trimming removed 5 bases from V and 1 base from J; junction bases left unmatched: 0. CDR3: CASRQGANTEAFF. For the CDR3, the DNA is TGTGCCAGCAGACAGGGGGCGAACACTGAAGCTTTCTTT.

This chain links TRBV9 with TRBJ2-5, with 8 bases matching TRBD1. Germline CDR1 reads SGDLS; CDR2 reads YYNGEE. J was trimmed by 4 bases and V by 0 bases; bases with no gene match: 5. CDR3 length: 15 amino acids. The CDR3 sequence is CASSVAGRGPETQYF. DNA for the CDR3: TGTGCCAGCAGCGTAGCTGGCAGGGGGCCAGAGACCCAGTACTTC.

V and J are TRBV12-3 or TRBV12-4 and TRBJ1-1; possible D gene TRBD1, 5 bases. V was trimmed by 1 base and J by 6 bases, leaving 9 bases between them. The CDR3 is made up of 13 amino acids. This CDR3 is CASSLVGRAEAFF. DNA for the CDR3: TGTGCCAGCAGTTTAGTCGGCAGGGCTGAAGCTTTCTTT.

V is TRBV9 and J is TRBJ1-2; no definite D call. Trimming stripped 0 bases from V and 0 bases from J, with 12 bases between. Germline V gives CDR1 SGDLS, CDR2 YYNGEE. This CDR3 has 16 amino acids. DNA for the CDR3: TGTGCCAGCAGCGTAGTCGCAGCAGGCGCTAACTATGGCTACACCTTC. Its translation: CASSVVAAGANYGYTF.

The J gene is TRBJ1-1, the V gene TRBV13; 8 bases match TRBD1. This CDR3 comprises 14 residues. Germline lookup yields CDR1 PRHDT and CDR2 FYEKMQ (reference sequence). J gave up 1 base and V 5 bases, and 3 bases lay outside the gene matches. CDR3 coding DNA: TGTGCCAGCAGCCAAGACAGGGGGAACACTGAAGCTTTCTTT. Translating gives CASSQDRGNTEAFF.

The CDR3 reads CASSTGTSGGADETQYF. CDR3 nucleotide sequence: TGCGCCAGCAGCACCGGGACTAGCGGGGGGGCCGATGAGACCCAGTACTTC. The V gene is TRBV5-1, the J gene TRBJ2-5, with 16 bases that match TRBD2. Germline V lookup: CDR1 SGHRS, CDR2 YFSETQ. V trimming: 4 bases; J trimming: 5 bases; junction bases outside the gene matches: 8. The CDR3 length is 17 residues. Full variable domain (rest looked up from reference TRBV5-1 and TRBJ2-5): KAGVTQTPRYLIKTRGQQVTLSCSPISGHRSVSWYQQTPGQGLQFLFEYFSETQRNKGNFPGRFSGRQFSNSRSEMNVSTLELGDSALYLCASSTGTSGGADETQYFGPGTRLLVL.

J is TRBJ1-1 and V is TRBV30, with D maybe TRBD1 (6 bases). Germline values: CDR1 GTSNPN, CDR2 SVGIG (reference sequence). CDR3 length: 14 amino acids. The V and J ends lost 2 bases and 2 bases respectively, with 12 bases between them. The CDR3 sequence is CAWSSGTLNTEAFF. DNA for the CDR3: TGTGCCTGGAGTTCCGGGACATTAAACACTGAAGCTTTCTTT. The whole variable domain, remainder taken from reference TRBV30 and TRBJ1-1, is SQTIHQWPATLVQPVGSPLSLECTVEGTSNPNLYWYRQAAGRGLQLLFYSVGIGQISSEVPQNLSASRPQDRQFILSSKKLLLSDSGFYLCAWSSGTLNTEAFFGQGTRLTVV.